This T cell receptor beta chain was identified in a study of T cells in Graves' hyperthyroidism and ophthalmopathy. Worth noting for this clonotype: Its specificity is not known.

This CDR3 spans 19 amino acids. Germline lookup yields CDR1 DFQATT and CDR2 SNEGSKA (reference sequence). The V gene end was trimmed by 0 bases and the J gene end by 3 bases; junction bases not matched to a gene: 18. Researchers amplified the TCR beta CDR3 regions from RNA transcripts. The TCR CDR3 was amplified in a first-round RT-PCR using the HTBI primer set. A single record per CDR3 protein comes from TCRdb applying MiXCR to the multiplex PCR reads. This table holds about 460,000 distinct CDR3 sequences, 20% to 25% found once. General study points: Stable hyperthyroidism was separated from ophthalmopathy by a model based on 13 V-J features.

This receptor was taken from a woman in her 70s with Graves' ophthalmopathy. The chain employs TRBV20-1 and TRBJ2-7; the match to TRBD2 covers 9 bases. Sequencing input: blood. CDR3 DNA sequence: TGCAGTGCTAGAGATCCCGCGACTAGCGGCCTGTTGTTCAGCTACGAGCAGTACTTC. As protein: CSARDPATSGLLFSYEQYF.